Sequencing of this T cell receptor beta chain was carried out in a study of OX40 agonist ivuxolimab in advanced cancers. V lost 6 bases, J lost 3 bases, and 5 bases lay in between. CDR1 and CDR2 (germline): LNHDA, SQIVND (reference sequence). CDR3 length equals 11 residues. On this clone: Its antigen is not identified.

Generated by immunoSEQ multiplex PCR, the TCRdb table keeps only in-frame clones and is missing some. The sample contains roughly 76,000 clones, around 87% of which appear only once. Study findings and constraints: There were also nonresponders showing low normalized T-cell clonal expansion.

V and J are TRBV19 and TRBJ2-5, with D possibly being TRBD2 (5 bases). This TCR derives from an adult with an advanced solid tumor such as melanoma, head and neck, liver or kidney cancer. The sample consisted of CD4+ or CD8+ T cells sorted from blood, taken in a trial of the OX40 agonist ivuxolimab. CDR3 nucleotides: TGTGCCAGTAGGAGGGAAGAGACCCAGTACTTC. Amino acids: CASRREETQYF.